What follows are 8 T cell receptor beta chains derived from one specimen sequenced in a study of T cell clonality in common variable immunodeficiency. Assay: immunoSEQ multiplex PCR; the TCRdb copy retains only in-frame clones and omits some. The table lists 40,000 to 45,000 clones, no singletons, with about 0.68% in the top ten. The sequencing input was peripheral blood mononuclear cells. The receptors come from a person aged 18 to 70 in good health.

The sample holds many counts of this clone. Read data end 3 residues before the CDR3 end; the end is taken from the germline J gene. The rearrangement uses TRBV19 and TRBJ2-2; a possible D gene is TRBD2 (7 bases). The CDR3 contains 18 residues. The germline V gene has CDR1 LNHDA and CDR2 SQIVND (reference sequence). The V end was cut by 4 bases, the J end by 5 bases, with 23 bases between. This CDR3 is CASSTGGRGPSRTGELFF. Partial CDR3 DNA: TGTGCCAGTAGTACAGGAGGGCGGGGGCCAAGTCGGACCGGGGAG.

This clone was seen at least ten times. Read coverage stops 3 residues before the CDR3 terminus; the germline J gene supplies the remainder. This sequence joins TRBV5-1 and TRBJ2-2; 9 positions match TRBD1. The CDR3 consists of 18 residues. CDR1 and CDR2 from the germline V gene are SGHRS and YFSETQ. Trimming removed 2 bases from V and 0 bases from J; junction bases left unmatched: 8. This chain's CDR3 is CASSLGGQGPANTGELFF. CDR3 DNA (partial): TGCGCCAGCAGCTTAGGGGGACAGGGACCTGCGAACACCGGGGAG.

This clone showed up many times. The sequenced fragment ends 3 residues before the CDR3 boundary, so the rest is inferred from the germline J gene. The chain joins TRBV30 to TRBJ1-1, with 9 bases aligning to TRBD1. The V gene end was trimmed by 8 bases and the J gene end by 3 bases; junction bases not matched to a gene: 7. Germline lookup yields CDR1 GTSNPN and CDR2 SVGIG (reference sequence). CDR3 size: 13 residues. The CDR3 loop reads CARQTGGDTEAFF. Partial CDR3 DNA: TGTGCCCGGCAGACAGGGGGTGACACTGAA.

Many counts were recorded for this clone. The sequenced fragment ends 3 residues before the CDR3 boundary, so the rest is inferred from the germline J gene. This chain connects TRBV4-1 to TRBJ1-3; 8 bases agree with TRBD1. From germline, CDR1 is MGHRA and CDR2 YSYEKL. V shed 4 bases, J shed 0 bases, and the junction held 8 bases outside the gene matches. This CDR3 has 17 amino acids. CDR3 in amino acids: CASSRSGTGLSGNTIYF. The sequenced part of the CDR3 DNA is TGCGCCAGCAGCCGGAGTGGGACAGGACTCTCTGGAAACACC.

A few counts support this clone. The read gets to within 3 residues of the CDR3 end, and the germline J gene fills in the rest. The genes are TRBV27 and TRBJ2-7; unclear D gene. Germline loops: CDR1 MNHEY, CDR2 SMNVEV (reference sequence). The CDR3 is 14 residues long. The V end lost 1 base, the J end lost 5 bases, and 12 bases lay between the germline ends. The chain's CDR3 is CASSLLERIHEQYF. CDR3 DNA (partial): TGTGCCAGCAGTTTATTGGAGCGAATCCACGAG.

In this sample, this clone turned up many times. The read finishes 3 residues shy of the CDR3 end, and the germline J gene is used to complete it. The rearrangement links TRBV28 to TRBJ1-5; D might be TRBD1 (5 bases). Germline V gives CDR1 MDHEN, CDR2 SYDVKM. The CDR3 has 13 amino acids. Trimming pared 3 bases from V and 6 bases from J, leaving 9 bases between. CDR3 protein: CASSFQGVQPQHF. Incomplete CDR3 DNA: TGTGCCAGCAGTTTTCAAGGGGTTCAGCCC.

This clone was found many times. The read stops 3 residues short of the end of the CDR3; the missing end is completed from the germline J gene. The genes are TRBV2 and TRBJ2-7, with 7 bases matching TRBD1. CDR3 size: 15 residues. Germline loops: CDR1 SNHLY, CDR2 FYNNEI. V trimming: 6 bases; J trimming: 1 base; junction bases outside the gene matches: 9. The sequenced part of the CDR3 DNA is TGTGCCAGCAGGTGGCAGGGGGTCGGATCCTACGAG. Translation: CASRWQGVGSYE. The CDR3 as a whole reads CASRWQGVGSYEQYF.

This clone has a count of ten or more. The CDR3 extends 3 residues past the end of the read, so its final part is completed from the germline J gene. The chain recombines TRBV7-2 with TRBJ2-1; 11 bases agree with TRBD2. Germline CDR1 reads SGHTA; CDR2 reads FQGNSA. The V and J ends lost 5 bases and 3 bases, in that order; junction bases with no gene match: 3. The CDR3 totals 15 residues. This chain's CDR3 is CASSLTSGNYNEQFF. The sequenced CDR3 bases are TGTGCCAGCAGCCTGACTAGCGGGAACTACAATGAG.